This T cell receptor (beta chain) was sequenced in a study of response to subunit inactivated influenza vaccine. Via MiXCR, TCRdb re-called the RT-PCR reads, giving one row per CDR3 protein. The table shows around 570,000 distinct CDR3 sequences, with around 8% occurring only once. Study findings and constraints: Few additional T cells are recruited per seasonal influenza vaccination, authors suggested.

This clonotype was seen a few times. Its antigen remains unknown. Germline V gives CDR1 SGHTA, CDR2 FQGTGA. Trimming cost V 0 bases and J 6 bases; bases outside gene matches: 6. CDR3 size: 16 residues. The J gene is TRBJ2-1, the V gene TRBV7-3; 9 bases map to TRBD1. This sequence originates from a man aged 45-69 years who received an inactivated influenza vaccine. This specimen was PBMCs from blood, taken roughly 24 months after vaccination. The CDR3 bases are TGTGCCAGCAGCTTAACGCGGACAGGGGCGATCAATGAGCAGTTCTTC. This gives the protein CASSLTRTGAINEQFF.